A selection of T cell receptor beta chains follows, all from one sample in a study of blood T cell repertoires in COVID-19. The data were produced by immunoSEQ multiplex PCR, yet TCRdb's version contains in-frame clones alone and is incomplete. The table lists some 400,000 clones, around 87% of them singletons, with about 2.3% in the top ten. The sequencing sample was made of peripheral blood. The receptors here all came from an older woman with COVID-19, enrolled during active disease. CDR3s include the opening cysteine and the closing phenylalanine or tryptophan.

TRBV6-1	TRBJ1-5	CASSETPAVNQPQHF
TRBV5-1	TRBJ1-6	CASSLVTGQSSPLHF
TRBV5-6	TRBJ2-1	CASSLGPEQFF
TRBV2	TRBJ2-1	CASGGGTTVVGNEQFF
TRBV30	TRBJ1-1	CAWSVSEGSTEAFF
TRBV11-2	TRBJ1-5	CASSRLGKGAINQPQHF
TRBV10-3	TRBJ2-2	CAISETGQNTGELFF
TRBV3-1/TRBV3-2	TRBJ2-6	CASSQVRRSYSGANVLTF
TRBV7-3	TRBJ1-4	CASSLQGNEKLFF
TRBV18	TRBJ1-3	CASSPTRQNSGNTIYF
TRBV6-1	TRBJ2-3	CASSGLAGGPESTDTQYF
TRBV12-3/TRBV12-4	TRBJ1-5	CASSSYSNQPQHF
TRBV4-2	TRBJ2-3	CASSQGVAGDTQYF
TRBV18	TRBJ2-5	CASSPRAGAKQETQYF
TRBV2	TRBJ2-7	CASISGGNHEQYF
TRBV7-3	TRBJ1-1	CASSLIGGSTEAFF
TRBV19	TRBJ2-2	CASSIVETGTGELFF
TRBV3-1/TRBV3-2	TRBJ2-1	CASSPGVGNEQFF
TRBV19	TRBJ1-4	CASRPTGGANEKLFF
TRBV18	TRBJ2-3	CASSEGAGTDTQYF
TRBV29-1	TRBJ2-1	CSVDQGSSYNEQFF
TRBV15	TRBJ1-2	CATSSPGNYGYTF
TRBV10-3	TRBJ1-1	CAISEPLTGNTEAFF
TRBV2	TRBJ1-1	CASRGQGLTEAFF
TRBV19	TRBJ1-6	CASRAGTGTFALHF
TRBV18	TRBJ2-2	CASSPQTSGVLTGELFF
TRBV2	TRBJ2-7	CASSAGQGFITYEQYF
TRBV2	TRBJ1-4	CASRRQGVREKLFF
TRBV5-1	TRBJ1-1	CASSLASGGTEAFF
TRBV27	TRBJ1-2	CASSYTRQGYGYTF
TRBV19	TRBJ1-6	CASSILRPRNSPLHF
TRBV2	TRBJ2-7	CASSESQGRYEQYF
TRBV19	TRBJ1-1	CASSAKTGGSTEAFF
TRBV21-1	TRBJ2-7	CASSKSRLAGPDRLVGEQYF
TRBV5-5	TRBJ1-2	CASSLGGLDYGYTF
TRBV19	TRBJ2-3	CASSIDRYTDTQYF
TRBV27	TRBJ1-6	CASSVGGANSPLHF
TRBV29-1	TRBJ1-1	CSVNDNLPTEAFF
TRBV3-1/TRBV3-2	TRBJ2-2	CASSLSGELFF
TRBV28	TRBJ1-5	CASSLIWGPGNQPQHF
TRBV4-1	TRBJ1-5	CASSQDWERQLSNQPQHF
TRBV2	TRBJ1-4	CASSPGEDEKLFF
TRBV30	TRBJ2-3	CAWAAGLGADTQYF
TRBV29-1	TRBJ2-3	CSVGTDTQYF
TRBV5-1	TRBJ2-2	CASSIGGGNTGELFF
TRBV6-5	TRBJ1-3	CAVRSTGSGNTIYF
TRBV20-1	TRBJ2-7	CSASRLIGDSASTQYF
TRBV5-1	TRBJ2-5	CASSFGLAGVQETQYF
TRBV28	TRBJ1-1	CASSFSRYTEAFF
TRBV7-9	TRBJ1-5	CASTGTGVQPQHF
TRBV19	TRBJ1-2	CASSIDGGYGYTF
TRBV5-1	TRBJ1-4	CASSLGGREKLFF
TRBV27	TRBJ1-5	CASSLTGTGGNQPQHF
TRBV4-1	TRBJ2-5	CASSRTERGAIQETQYF
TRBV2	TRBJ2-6	CASSLRRGVLTF
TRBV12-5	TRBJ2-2	CASGLLTSLGELFF
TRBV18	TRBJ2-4	CASSPGRESAIAKNIQYF
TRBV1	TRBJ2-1	CTSAAASGEFYNEQFF
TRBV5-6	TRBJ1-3	CASSLARSSGNTIYF
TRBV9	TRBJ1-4	CASSGTATNEKLFF